The clone carrying this T cell receptor (beta chain) was observed at least ten times. Its antigen is unidentified. This sample's TCRbeta library carried unique molecular identifier barcodes. TCRdb recomputed calls from the PCR reads with MiXCR, one row per CDR3 protein. The table has about 4,000 distinct CDR3 sequences, roughly 24% seen once; the top ten hold around 58%. V lost 2 bases to trimming and J lost 8 bases; unmatched junction nucleotides: 4. Germline values: CDR1 SGHRS, CDR2 YFSETQ. This CDR3 is built from 14 residues. This sample stems from a study of T-cell reconstitution after alpha-beta-depleted transplantation in children. General study results and limits: In patients about two months after transplant, alpha-beta T cells reportedly arose from several hundred expanded graft clones. T-cell counts and diversity were attributed mostly to newly produced T cells one year after transplant.

The chain combines TRBV5-1 with TRBJ1-6, with 7 bases fitting TRBD1. This receptor was obtained from a boy under three years old who had a stem cell transplant for acute myeloid leukemia, so the T cells may come from the graft donor. The material sequenced was PBMCs, mostly from graft donor cells, taken 60 days after TCRalphabeta/CD19-depleted stem cell transplant. This CDR3 reads CASSFQGTDSPLHF. CDR3 DNA sequence: TGCGCCAGCAGCTTCCAGGGGACAGATTCACCCCTCCACTTT.